A selection of T cell receptor beta chains follows, all from one sample in a study of CD8 T cells in ankylosing spondylitis. One entry per CDR3 protein, called by TCRdb with MiXCR from the 5' RACE reads. The data contain about 170,000 distinct CDR3 sequences, 18% of them singletons. The specimen was blood, either unsorted or a sorted T cell fraction (not recorded which). These receptors were obtained from a male donor with ankylosing spondylitis or in good health (not recorded which). Both conserved end residues are part of each CDR3. D genes are given only for firm matches. Clone size is stated in some rows and not others, as once, few, many or a class when expanded.

length	V	J	D	size	DNA	CDR3
12	TRBV9	TRBJ2-4	.	many	TGTGCCAGCAGCGTAGTAGGGGGACCCCAGTACTTC	CASSVVGGPQYF
14	TRBV28	TRBJ1-1	.	many	TGTGCCAGCACCCTCGGGTCTGAGAACACTGAAGCTTTCTTT	CASTLGSENTEAFF
11	TRBV7-2	TRBJ2-2	.	once	TGTGCCAGCAGCTTAGGCTGGGAGCTGTTTTTT	CASSLGWELFF
13	TRBV19	TRBJ2-2	.	.	TGTGCCAGTAGTATAACACGTACCGGGGAGCTGTTTTTT	CASSITRTGELFF
13	TRBV20-1	TRBJ1-2	.	few	TGCAGTGCTAGAGATAAGGGTACTCAGGGCTACACCTTC	CSARDKGTQGYTF
12	TRBV7-2	TRBJ2-1	.	few	TGTGCCAGCAGCTTCTGGCCCCGTGAGCAGTTCTTC	CASSFWPREQFF
14	TRBV20-1	TRBJ2-5	.	.	TGCAGTGCTAGTGGGGGCCTGCCCCAAGAGACCCAGTACTTC	CSASGGLPQETQYF
12	TRBV29-1	TRBJ2-1	TRBD2	many	TGCAGCGCTGGACTAGCGGGAAATGAGCAGTTCTTC	CSAGLAGNEQFF
12	TRBV10-3	TRBJ1-2	.	many	TGTGCCATTGAACAGGCGGAGGGTGGCTACACCTTC	CAIEQAEGGYTF
16	TRBV5-1	TRBJ1-4	TRBD1	.	TGCGCCAGCAGCTTGGGAGGGACAGCTCTTAATGAAAAACTGTTTTTT	CASSLGGTALNEKLFF
15	TRBV11-2	TRBJ2-3	TRBD1	few	TGTGCCAGCTCTCGTGGGGGACAGCCTACAGATACGCAGTATTTT	CASSRGGQPTDTQYF
13	TRBV29-1	TRBJ2-3	.	many	TGCAGCGTCGGCGGAGCGGGCACAGATACGCAGTATTTT	CSVGGAGTDTQYF
14	TRBV29-1	TRBJ2-7	.	many	TGCAGCGTTGCTGTGGCGTTTTACGGCTACGAGCAGTACTTC	CSVAVAFYGYEQYF
15	TRBV12-3/TRBV12-4	TRBJ1-6	TRBD1	few	TGTGCCAGCAGTCAGACAGGGGGAGGCTCGTCACCCCTCCACTTT	CASSQTGGGSSPLHF
16	TRBV4-1	TRBJ2-3	.	many	TGCGCCAGCAGCCAAGACCAGGGATTAGGCACAGATACGCAGTATTTT	CASSQDQGLGTDTQYF
15	TRBV5-5	TRBJ2-1	.	few	TGTGCCAGCAGCCTCATAGCGGCTCCTTACAATGAGCAGTTCTTC	CASSLIAAPYNEQFF
12	TRBV7-8	TRBJ2-2	.	few	TGTGCCAGCAGCCCCGGGTCCGGGGAGCTGTTTTTT	CASSPGSGELFF
15	TRBV9	TRBJ2-1	TRBD2	few	TGTGCCAGTGGGACTAGCGGGAGTACGTACAATGAGCAGTTCTTC	CASGTSGSTYNEQFF
16	TRBV20-1	TRBJ2-3	TRBD2	many	TGCAGTGCTAGAGATCTACTAGCGGGATACACAGATACGCAGTATTTT	CSARDLLAGYTDTQYF
13	TRBV6-1	TRBJ2-5	.	many	TGTGCCATCGGAGGGGGGATCCAAGAGACCCAGTACTTC	CAIGGGIQETQYF
15	TRBV27	TRBJ2-1	.	.	TGTGCCAGCAGCCTGGTACCAAGCTCCTACAATGAGCAGTTCTTC	CASSLVPSSYNEQFF
13	TRBV20-1	TRBJ2-7	TRBD1	many	TGCAGTGTCTGGGACAGGGGGAACTACGAGCAGTACTTC	CSVWDRGNYEQYF
13	TRBV20-1	TRBJ2-7	.	many	TGCAGTCCCAGGTCCCCGAGCTCCTACGAGCAGTACTTC	CSPRSPSSYEQYF
13	TRBV5-1	TRBJ1-5	.	many	TGCGCCAGCAGCTTGGTGGGGGATCAGCCCCAGCATTTT	CASSLVGDQPQHF
15	TRBV7-1	TRBJ2-3	.	few	TGTGCCAGCAGCTCCGCGCCTAGCGAATTAGATACGCAGTATTTT	CASSSAPSELDTQYF
13	TRBV30	TRBJ1-5	.	.	TGTGCCTGGAGTGGGACAGTCAATCAGCCCCAGCATTTT	CAWSGTVNQPQHF
15	TRBV7-8	TRBJ2-2	TRBD2	.	TGTGCCAGCAGCTTACTAGCGGGACCCACCGGGGAGCTGTTTTTT	CASSLLAGPTGELFF
15	TRBV28	TRBJ2-1	TRBD2	.	TGTGCCAGCAGTTTCAACGGGAGGGCCGTGGATGAGCAGTTCTTC	CASSFNGRAVDEQFF
17	TRBV7-9	TRBJ2-3	TRBD2	.	TGTGCCAGCAGCTTAGCCTTGGGACTAGCGCGCACAGATACGCAGTATTTT	CASSLALGLARTDTQYF
17	TRBV28	TRBJ1-6	.	many	TGTGCCAGCAGCCCCCTCCTTTCGCGCACGGCGGATTCACCCCTCCACTTT	CASSPLLSRTADSPLHF
15	TRBV3-1	TRBJ2-1	.	many	TGTGCCAGCAGCCAAGTGGTATTGGGGGCCAATGAGCAGTTCTTC	CASSQVVLGANEQFF
12	TRBV5-6	TRBJ2-4	.	many	TGTGCCAGCAGCTTGGCGGGCGTTATTCAGTACTTC	CASSLAGVIQYF
12	TRBV28	TRBJ1-4	.	few	TGTGCCAGCAGGTCCCGAAGTGAAAAACTGTTTTTT	CASRSRSEKLFF
14	TRBV5-1	TRBJ2-3	TRBD2	many	TGCGCCAGCAGCTTTAGCGGGAGGGCAGATACGCAGTATTTT	CASSFSGRADTQYF
15	TRBV28	TRBJ2-1	TRBD1	few	TGTGCCAGCCTTCCGGGACAGGGGGCCTACAATGAGCAGTTCTTC	CASLPGQGAYNEQFF
15	TRBV7-9	TRBJ2-5	.	few	TGTGCCAGCAGCTCCCGGGAAATCCCCGAAGAGACCCAGTACTTC	CASSSREIPEETQYF
13	TRBV6-4	TRBJ1-1	.	.	TGTGCCAGCAGTGACTCGAAACAGTCAGAAGCTTTCTTT	CASSDSKQSEAFF
11	TRBV28	TRBJ2-7	.	many	TGTGCCAGCACCAGGGACCACGAGCAGTACTTC	CASTRDHEQYF
14	TRBV20-1	TRBJ2-7	.	many	TGCAGTGCCCCTCGGGGCGGCGTAAGGTACGAGCAGTACTTC	CSAPRGGVRYEQYF
14	TRBV3-1	TRBJ1-2	.	few	TGTGCCAGCAGCCAAGAAATTGATCTGTACGGCTACACCTTC	CASSQEIDLYGYTF
15	TRBV5-1	TRBJ1-1	TRBD1	many	TGCGCCAGCAGCACGGGACAGGGTCGGGGAACTGAAGCTTTCTTT	CASSTGQGRGTEAFF
13	TRBV29-1	TRBJ2-7	TRBD1	many	TGCAGCGCTGGGACAGGGGTTGCCTACGAGCAGTACTTC	CSAGTGVAYEQYF
12	TRBV7-2	TRBJ2-3	.	few	TGTGCCAGCAGCGCACTAACAGATACGCAGTATTTT	CASSALTDTQYF
17	TRBV30	TRBJ1-5	.	many	TGTGCCTGGAGTGTAGACAGAACTGGAAATAGCAATCAGCCCCAGCATTTT	CAWSVDRTGNSNQPQHF
18	TRBV4-1	TRBJ1-4	TRBD1	.	TGCGCCAGCAGCCGCCGGGACAGGGGCCTGTCAACTAATGAAAAACTGTTTTTT	CASSRRDRGLSTNEKLFF
15	TRBV21-1	TRBJ2-1	.	many	TGTGCCAGCAGCAAAGAAAGCGGGAGTACGAATGAGCAGTTCTTC	CASSKESGSTNEQFF
11	TRBV18	TRBJ2-3	.	few	TGTGCCAGCTCACCGGAGGATACGCAGTATTTT	CASSPEDTQYF
18	TRBV7-8	TRBJ2-7	TRBD2	many	TGTGCCAGCAGCTTAGAACTAGCGGGATCTTCCTTCCCCTACGAGCAGTACTTC	CASSLELAGSSFPYEQYF
14	TRBV5-1	TRBJ2-7	.	many	TGCGCCAGCAGCTTGAACGGCTACCAGAACGAGCAGTACTTC	CASSLNGYQNEQYF
14	TRBV27	TRBJ2-7	.	many	TGTGCCAGCAGTTTGACAGTGCTCTCCTACGAGCAGTACTTC	CASSLTVLSYEQYF
13	TRBV19	TRBJ2-1	.	many	TGTGCCAGTAGTACCACTCGGATCAATGAGCAGTTCTTC	CASSTTRINEQFF
16	TRBV15	TRBJ1-2	TRBD1	many	TGTGCCACCAGCAGAGATCCGGGACAGGGGTATGGTGGCTACACCTTC	CATSRDPGQGYGGYTF
16	TRBV5-1	TRBJ2-2	TRBD1	many	TGCGCCAGCAGCTTGGGACAGGGAAGTTTGACCGGGGAGCTGTTTTTT	CASSLGQGSLTGELFF
15	TRBV5-5	TRBJ2-2	.	.	TGTGCCAGCGGCCCCGGGCCGCCCGGGACCGGGGAGCTGTTTTTT	CASGPGPPGTGELFF
16	TRBV5-1	TRBJ2-2	TRBD2	.	TGCGCCAGCAGCCAGCGGGAGGTCGGTATGGCCGGGGAGCTGTTTTTT	CASSQREVGMAGELFF
16	TRBV5-1	TRBJ2-4	TRBD2	many	TGCGCCAGCAGCTATAGACTAGCTGCGACTCCGGACATTCAGTACTTC	CASSYRLAATPDIQYF
13	TRBV7-2	TRBJ1-1	.	few	TGTGCCAGCAGCTTATTGGGGCGCACTGAAGCTTTCTTT	CASSLLGRTEAFF